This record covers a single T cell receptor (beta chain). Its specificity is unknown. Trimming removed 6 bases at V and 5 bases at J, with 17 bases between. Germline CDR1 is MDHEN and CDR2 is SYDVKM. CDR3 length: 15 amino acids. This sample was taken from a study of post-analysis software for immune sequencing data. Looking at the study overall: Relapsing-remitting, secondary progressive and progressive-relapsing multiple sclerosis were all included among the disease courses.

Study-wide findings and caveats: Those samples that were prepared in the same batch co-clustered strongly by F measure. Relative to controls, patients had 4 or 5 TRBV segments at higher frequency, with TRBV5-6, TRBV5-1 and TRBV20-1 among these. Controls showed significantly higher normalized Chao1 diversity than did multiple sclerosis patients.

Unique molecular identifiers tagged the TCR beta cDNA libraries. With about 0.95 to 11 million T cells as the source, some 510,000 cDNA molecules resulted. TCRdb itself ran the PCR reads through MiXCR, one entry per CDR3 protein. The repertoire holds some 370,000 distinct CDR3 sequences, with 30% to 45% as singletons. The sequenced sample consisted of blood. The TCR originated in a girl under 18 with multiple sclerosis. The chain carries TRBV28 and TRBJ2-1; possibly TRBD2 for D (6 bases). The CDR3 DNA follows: TGTGCCAGCAGGGGGGAGGTGTGGACAAACAATGAGCAGTTCTTC. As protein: CASRGEVWTNNEQFF.